This T cell receptor beta chain stems from a study of regulatory T cells in long-lasting Graves disease. Study overall: Those with persistent Graves' disease had received antithyroid drugs for over 5 years with positive TSH receptor antibodies.

The time point was: persistent/refractory GD, antithyroid drugs over 5 years with positive TRAb. Scientists built the TCR library using RNA that was extracted from PBMCs. Investigators report Graves' disease was diagnosed under American Thyroid Association guidelines. Each of the patients was recruited from an endocrinology department situated in Xi'an, China. Arm-PCR with iRepertoire HTBI primers amplified the CDR3 regions for these TCR beta libraries. From the multiplex PCR reads, TCRdb called clonotypes with MiXCR, one entry per CDR3 protein. The data contain 600,000 to 850,000 distinct CDR3 sequences, 30% of them singletons. Here the sequenced sample was peripheral blood mononuclear cells (PBMCs), taken when the disease was refractory, from a patient treated with antithyroid drugs. The sequence was obtained from a female donor with Graves disease.

The CDR3 here is CASSPKPGGGWDTQYF. The CDR3 DNA follows: TGTGCCAGCAGTCCCAAGCCGGGAGGGGGGTGGGATACGCAGTATTTT. This chain joins TRBV2 and TRBJ2-3, with 8 positions matching TRBD2. CDR3 size: 16 residues. The trim removed 5 bases at V and 6 bases at J, leaving 13 bases unmatched. From germline, CDR1 is SNHLY and CDR2 FYNNEI.